A selection of T cell receptor beta chains follows, all from one sample in a study of T cell responses to AZD1222 COVID-19 vaccine. Data came from immunoSEQ multiplex PCR; TCRdb stores just in-frame clones and leaves some out. In the table there are more than 150,000 clones, nearly 95% of which are singletons. The specimen was peripheral blood, collected 28 days after the second AZD1222 dose. The receptor set was obtained from an adult who received the AZD1222 COVID-19 vaccine. The CDR3 runs from the conserved cysteine through the conserved F or W. The order of the fields is J gene, V gene, CDR3 protein.

J gene: TRBJ1-2; V gene: TRBV20-1; CDR3 protein: CSAREVYGYTF
J gene: TRBJ2-1; V gene: TRBV7-6; CDR3 protein: CASSVEVGIHEQFF
J gene: TRBJ2-1; V gene: TRBV3-1/TRBV3-2; CDR3 protein: CASSQGRYYNEQFF
J gene: TRBJ1-2; V gene: TRBV9; CDR3 protein: CASSARGRNYGYTF
J gene: TRBJ2-4; V gene: TRBV5-6; CDR3 protein: CASSWTGLAGENIQYF
J gene: TRBJ1-1; V gene: TRBV2; CDR3 protein: CASSENGIRLTEAFF
J gene: TRBJ1-6; V gene: TRBV30; CDR3 protein: CAWSPYHSPLHF
J gene: TRBJ2-3; V gene: TRBV6-6; CDR3 protein: CASRQGAADTQYF
J gene: TRBJ2-1; V gene: TRBV28; CDR3 protein: CASSLSLASNEQFF
J gene: TRBJ1-1; V gene: TRBV18; CDR3 protein: CASTKDAGGGNTEAFF
J gene: TRBJ2-5; V gene: TRBV7-3; CDR3 protein: CASSPGDLRHGQETQYF
J gene: TRBJ1-1; V gene: TRBV3-1/TRBV3-2; CDR3 protein: CASSVNSAQNTEAFF
J gene: TRBJ1-2; V gene: TRBV7-9; CDR3 protein: CASGPGENYGYTF
J gene: TRBJ2-3; V gene: TRBV7-7; CDR3 protein: CASSTGTSGGTDTQYF
J gene: TRBJ2-3; V gene: TRBV5-5; CDR3 protein: CASSLWAPISTDTQYF
J gene: TRBJ1-1; V gene: TRBV4-1; CDR3 protein: CASRRDRGLTDTEAFF
J gene: TRBJ1-6; V gene: TRBV7-8; CDR3 protein: CASSLRAGSSYNSPLHF
J gene: TRBJ1-1; V gene: TRBV2; CDR3 protein: CASSLQGRNTEAFF
J gene: TRBJ2-7; V gene: TRBV11-2; CDR3 protein: CASSPIRYRGPYEQYF
J gene: TRBJ2-1; V gene: TRBV15; CDR3 protein: CATSTGEYNEQFF
J gene: TRBJ2-3; V gene: TRBV6-2/TRBV6-3; CDR3 protein: CASNPSGANTQYF
J gene: TRBJ2-6; V gene: TRBV11-2; CDR3 protein: CASSLGGGRSSGANVLTF
J gene: TRBJ1-1; V gene: TRBV5-6; CDR3 protein: CASSPRDSWFTEAFF
J gene: TRBJ2-1; V gene: TRBV9; CDR3 protein: CASSVAGGPSEQFF
J gene: TRBJ1-2; V gene: TRBV19; CDR3 protein: CASKVRDNLYGYTF
J gene: TRBJ2-1; V gene: TRBV10-3; CDR3 protein: CAIKALAGNEQFF
J gene: TRBJ1-5; V gene: TRBV7-9; CDR3 protein: CASSLGEDSNQPQHF
J gene: TRBJ2-3; V gene: TRBV10-1; CDR3 protein: CASSGLGVDTQYF
J gene: TRBJ2-2; V gene: TRBV28; CDR3 protein: CASSSGVIGTGELFF
J gene: TRBJ1-2; V gene: TRBV4-1; CDR3 protein: CASSQWTGDNYGYTF
J gene: TRBJ1-2; V gene: TRBV9; CDR3 protein: CASSVEGHGAYGYTF
J gene: TRBJ2-1; V gene: TRBV9; CDR3 protein: CASSKSHVINYNEQFF
J gene: TRBJ1-3; V gene: TRBV11-2; CDR3 protein: CASSLAPSGNTIYF
J gene: TRBJ1-1; V gene: TRBV3-1/TRBV3-2; CDR3 protein: CASSQDIKITEAFF
J gene: TRBJ2-1; V gene: TRBV7-3; CDR3 protein: CASSLLSGGSYNEQFF
J gene: TRBJ2-7; V gene: TRBV11-2; CDR3 protein: CASRVHGRRYEQYF
J gene: TRBJ1-2; V gene: TRBV6-5; CDR3 protein: CASSYDTGAVSYTF
J gene: TRBJ1-3; V gene: TRBV19; CDR3 protein: CASSIGQTGAGNTIYF
J gene: TRBJ2-1; V gene: TRBV27; CDR3 protein: CASSFNNEQFF
J gene: TRBJ2-7; V gene: TRBV6-5; CDR3 protein: CASSYSGGLTTYEQYF
J gene: TRBJ2-5; V gene: TRBV10-3; CDR3 protein: CATRLAGEFKTQYF
J gene: TRBJ2-2; V gene: TRBV4-1; CDR3 protein: CASSQDRSGELFF
J gene: TRBJ1-5; V gene: TRBV6-2/TRBV6-3; CDR3 protein: CASSRTGGGNQPQHF
J gene: TRBJ2-1; V gene: TRBV7-9; CDR3 protein: CASSFMTGEQFF